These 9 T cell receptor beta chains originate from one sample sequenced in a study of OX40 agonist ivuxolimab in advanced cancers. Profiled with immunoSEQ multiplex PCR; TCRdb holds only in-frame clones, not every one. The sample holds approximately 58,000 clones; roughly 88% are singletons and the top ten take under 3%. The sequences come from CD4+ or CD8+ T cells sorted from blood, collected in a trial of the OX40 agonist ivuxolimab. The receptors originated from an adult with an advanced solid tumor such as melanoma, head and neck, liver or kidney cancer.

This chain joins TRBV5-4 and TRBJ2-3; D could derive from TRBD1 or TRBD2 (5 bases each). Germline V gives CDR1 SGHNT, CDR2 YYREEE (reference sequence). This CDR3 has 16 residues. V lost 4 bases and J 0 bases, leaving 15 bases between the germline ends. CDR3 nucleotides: TGTGCCAGCAGCCTGAGGGGTGTTTCTAGCACAGATACGCAGTATTTT. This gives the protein CASSLRGVSSTDTQYF.

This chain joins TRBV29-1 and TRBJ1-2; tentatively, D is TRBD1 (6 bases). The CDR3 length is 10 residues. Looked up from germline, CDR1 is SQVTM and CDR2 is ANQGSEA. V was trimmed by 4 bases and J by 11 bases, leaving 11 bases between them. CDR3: CSVGGPWYTF. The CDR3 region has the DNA TGCAGCGTTGGGGGGCCTTGGTACACCTTC.

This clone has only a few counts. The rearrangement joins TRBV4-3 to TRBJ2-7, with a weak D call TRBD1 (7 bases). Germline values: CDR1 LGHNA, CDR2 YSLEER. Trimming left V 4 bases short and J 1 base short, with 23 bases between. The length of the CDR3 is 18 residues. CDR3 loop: CASSLQPSDRTISYEQYF. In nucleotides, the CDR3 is TGCGCCAGCAGCCTCCAACCCTCGGACAGGACTATTTCCTACGAGCAGTACTTC.

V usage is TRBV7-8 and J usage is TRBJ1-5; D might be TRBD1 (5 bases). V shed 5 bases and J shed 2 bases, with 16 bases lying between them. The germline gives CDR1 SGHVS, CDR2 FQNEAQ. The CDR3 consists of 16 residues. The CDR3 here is CASSESRVGGNQPQHF. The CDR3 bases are TGTGCCAGCAGCGAGAGTCGGGTAGGGGGCAATCAGCCCCAGCATTTT.

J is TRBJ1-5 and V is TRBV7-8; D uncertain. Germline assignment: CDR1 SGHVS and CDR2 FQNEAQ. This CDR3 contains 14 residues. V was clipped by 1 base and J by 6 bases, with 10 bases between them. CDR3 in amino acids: CASSLGEPIQPQHF. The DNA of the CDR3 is TGTGCCAGCAGCTTAGGAGAGCCGATTCAGCCCCAGCATTTT.

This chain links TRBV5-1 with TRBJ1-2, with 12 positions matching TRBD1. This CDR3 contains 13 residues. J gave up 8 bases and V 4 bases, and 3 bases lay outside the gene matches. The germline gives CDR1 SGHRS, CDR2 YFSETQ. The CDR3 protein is CASSLGQGAGYTF. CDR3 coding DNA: TGCGCCAGCAGCCTGGGACAGGGGGCCGGCTACACCTTC.

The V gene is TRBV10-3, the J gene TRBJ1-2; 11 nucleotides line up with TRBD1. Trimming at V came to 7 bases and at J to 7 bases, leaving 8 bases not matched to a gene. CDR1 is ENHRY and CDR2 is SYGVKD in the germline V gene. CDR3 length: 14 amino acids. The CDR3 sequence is CAITAPGTGGGYTF. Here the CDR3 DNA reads TGTGCCATCACCGCACCCGGGACAGGGGGTGGCTACACCTTC.

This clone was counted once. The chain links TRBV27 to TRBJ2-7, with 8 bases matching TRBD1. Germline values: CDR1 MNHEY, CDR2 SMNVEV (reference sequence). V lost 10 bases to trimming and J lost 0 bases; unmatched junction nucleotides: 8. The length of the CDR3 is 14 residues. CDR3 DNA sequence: TGTGCCACCCGGAGACAGGGGAGCTCCTACGAGCAGTACTTC. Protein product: CATRRQGSSYEQYF.

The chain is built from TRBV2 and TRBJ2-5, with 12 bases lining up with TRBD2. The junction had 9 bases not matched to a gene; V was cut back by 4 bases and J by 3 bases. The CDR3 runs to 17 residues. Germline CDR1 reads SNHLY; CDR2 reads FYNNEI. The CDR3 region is CASSVPTSGGLKETQYF. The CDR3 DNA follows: TGTGCCAGCAGTGTCCCGACTAGCGGGGGATTGAAAGAGACCCAGTACTTC. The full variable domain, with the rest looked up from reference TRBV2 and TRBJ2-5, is EPEVTQTPSHQVTQMGQEVILRCVPISNHLYFYWYRQILGQKVEFLVSFYNNEISEKSEIFDDQFSVERPDGSNFTLKIRSTKLEDSAMYFCASSVPTSGGLKETQYFGPGTRLLVL.